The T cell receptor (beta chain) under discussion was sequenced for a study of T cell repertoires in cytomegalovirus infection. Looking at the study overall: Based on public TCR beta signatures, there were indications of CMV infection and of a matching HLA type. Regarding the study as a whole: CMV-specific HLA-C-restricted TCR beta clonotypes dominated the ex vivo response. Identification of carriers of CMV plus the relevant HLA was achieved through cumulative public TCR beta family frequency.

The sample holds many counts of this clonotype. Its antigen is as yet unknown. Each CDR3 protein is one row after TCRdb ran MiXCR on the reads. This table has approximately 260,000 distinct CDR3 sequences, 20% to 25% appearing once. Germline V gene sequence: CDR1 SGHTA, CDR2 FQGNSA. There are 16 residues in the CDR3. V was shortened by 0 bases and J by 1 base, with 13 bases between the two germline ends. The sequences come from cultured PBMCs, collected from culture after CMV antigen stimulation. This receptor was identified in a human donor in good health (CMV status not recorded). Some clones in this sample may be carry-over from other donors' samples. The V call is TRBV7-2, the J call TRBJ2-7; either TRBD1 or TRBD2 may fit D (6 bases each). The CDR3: CASSLALGGGSYEQYF. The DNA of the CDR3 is TGTGCCAGCAGCTTAGCGCTGGGGGGCGGATCCTACGAGCAGTACTTC. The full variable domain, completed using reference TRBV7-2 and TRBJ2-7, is GAGVSQSPSNKVTEKGKDVELRCDPISGHTALYWYRQSLGQGLEFLIYFQGNSAPDKSGLPSDRFSAERTGGSVSTLTIQRTQQEDSAVYLCASSLALGGGSYEQYFGPGTRLTVT.